These T cell receptor beta chains were read from a single sample in a study of T cells expressing NK-cell markers. From its re-call of the 5' RACE reads, TCRdb lists each CDR3 protein once, without DNA. The table for this sample gives fewer than 400,000 distinct CDR3 sequences. The material sequenced was blood T cells: a sorted CD56 or NKG2C T cell subset, CD4+ or CD8+ T cells, or bulk PBMC T cells (not recorded which). The receptor set was obtained from a woman aged 45-65 years in good health. CDR3s include the opening cysteine and the closing phenylalanine or tryptophan.

19	TRBV7-2	TRBJ2-1	CASSFFLLSLAGVGYEQFF
17	TRBV21-1	TRBJ2-2	CASSTPEGGRNTGELFF
16	TRBV7-9	TRBJ2-1	CASSSRGLAGSYEQFF
14	TRBV6-5	TRBJ1-6	CASSYSRRDSPLHF
15	TRBV5-1	TRBJ2-3	CASFRGPPSTDTQYF
16	TRBV7-3	TRBJ2-3	CASSLNLAGGTDTQYF
15	TRBV5-6	TRBJ2-7	CASSLPGRVLYEQYF
12	TRBV12-5	TRBJ1-1	CASGTVTPEAFF
14	TRBV30	TRBJ2-1	CAWGLAGPYNEQFF
15	TRBV7-3	TRBJ2-3	CASSLIARGTDTQYF
16	TRBV5-4	TRBJ1-1	CASSSGRRGTHTEAFF
15	TRBV3-1	TRBJ2-5	CASSQGQWGQETQYF
16	TRBV12-3/TRBV12-4	TRBJ1-2	CASSLAVRPGQQTYTF
13	TRBV20-1	TRBJ2-7	CSALLGGTYEQYF
15	TRBV5-1	TRBJ2-1	CASSLAPGIYNEQFF
13	TRBV10-3	TRBJ2-3	CAIMTSLADTQYF
15	TRBV15	TRBJ1-2	CATSRDLGVNYGYTF
13	TRBV28	TRBJ1-6	CASSFTGWAPLHF
20	TRBV7-6	TRBJ2-1	CASSHYAGLAGRSSYNEQFF
14	TRBV28	TRBJ2-1	CARRTGQEYNEQFF
13	TRBV29-1	TRBJ2-1	CSVDRLAGAEQFF
13	TRBV7-2	TRBJ2-1	CASSSNLAGEQFF
12	TRBV12-3/TRBV12-4	TRBJ2-4	CASSPPGNIQYF
15	TRBV12-3/TRBV12-4	TRBJ1-5	CASSLVRGANQPQHF